A single sample is the source of the 21 T cell receptor beta chains below, sequenced in a study of blood T cell repertoires in COVID-19. The protocol was immunoSEQ multiplex PCR, while the TCRdb copy is restricted to in-frame clones and leaves out a portion. The sample carries about 370,000 clones, approximately 87% recorded once. Sequences were obtained from peripheral blood. Receptors originate from a woman aged 25 to 39 with COVID-19, enrolled during active disease.

This clone was seen only once. This sequence joins TRBV19 and TRBJ1-2, with TRBD1 identical over 8 bases. Germline V gene sequence: CDR1 LNHDA, CDR2 SQIVND (reference sequence). CDR3 length: 14 amino acids. V trimming: 4 bases; J trimming: 8 bases; junction bases outside the gene matches: 9. The CDR3 coding sequence is TGTGCCAGTAGTACTCAGGGGGCGCTAAACGGCTACACCTTC. It encodes CASSTQGALNGYTF.

DNA of the CDR3: TGTGCCAGCAGTCACGGAGGGGCTGGGGGTAACTATGGCTACACCTTC. Protein sequence: CASSHGGAGGNYGYTF. The chain has TRBV27 and TRBJ1-2; possibly TRBD1 for D (5 bases). Per germline, CDR1 MNHEY and CDR2 SMNVEV (reference sequence). The ends were cut back, 5 bases at V and 1 base at J, with 17 bases in the middle. The CDR3 has 16 amino acids.

The V call is TRBV10-3, the J call TRBJ1-4; a possible D gene is TRBD1 (5 bases). Trimming pared 8 bases from V and 7 bases from J, leaving 14 bases between. Germline V gene sequence: CDR1 ENHRY, CDR2 SYGVKD. The CDR3 sequence is 13 residues long. The CDR3 reads CAIASGLGEKLFF. CDR3 bases: TGTGCCATCGCTTCAGGGTTGGGTGAAAAACTGTTTTTT.

As concerns this clone: This same CDR3 is encoded by further DNA sequences in the sample. The chain carries TRBV27 and TRBJ2-7; the D gene is possibly TRBD1 (6 bases). CDR1 is MNHEY and CDR2 is SMNVEV in the germline V gene (reference sequence). V lost 2 bases and J 3 bases, leaving 8 bases between the germline ends. CDR3 size: 13 residues. The DNA for the CDR3 is TGTGCCAGCAGTTTAGGGACAAGCTACGAGCAGTACTTC. This sequence encodes CASSLGTSYEQYF.

V gene TRBV14 combines with J gene TRBJ2-7; D is possibly TRBD2 (6 bases). There are 11 residues in the CDR3. Germline V CDR1 and CDR2: SGHDN, FVKESK. V lost 4 bases and J lost 7, with 8 bases in between. DNA of the CDR3: TGTGCCAGCAGCCCTGGGAGGGAGCAGTACTTC. Protein: CASSPGREQYF.

The V gene is TRBV19, the J gene TRBJ2-1, with 9 bases fitting TRBD2. There are 12 residues in the CDR3. Germline V gene sequence: CDR1 LNHDA, CDR2 SQIVND (reference sequence). The V gene end was trimmed by 4 bases and the J gene end by 10 bases; junction bases not matched to a gene: 2. The CDR3 region is CASSRGLAEQFF. DNA of the CDR3: TGTGCCAGTAGTAGGGGACTAGCAGAGCAGTTCTTC.

The chain links TRBV27 to TRBJ2-3, with TRBD2 as a possible D gene (6 bases). This CDR3 contains 15 residues. CDR1 and CDR2 from the germline V gene are MNHEY and SMNVEV (reference sequence). V was cut by 2 bases and J by 4 bases, with 13 bases left in between. The CDR3 loop reads CASSLRGRRADTQYF. In nucleotides, the CDR3 is TGTGCCAGCAGTTTAAGGGGAAGGAGGGCAGATACGCAGTATTTT.

The J gene is TRBJ2-7, the V gene TRBV5-1, with D possibly matching TRBD1 (5 bases). The CDR3 is made up of 16 amino acids. Germline CDR1 and CDR2: SGHRS and YFSETQ. The V and J ends lost 1 base and 4 bases respectively, with 18 bases between them. CDR3 sequence reads: CASSLLNILQGYEQYF. In DNA form, the CDR3 reads TGCGCCAGCAGCTTGTTAAATATCCTCCAGGGATACGAGCAGTACTTC.

The V and J genes are TRBV7-9 and TRBJ1-2; D may be TRBD1 (6 bases). This CDR3 is 12 amino acids long. Looked up from germline, CDR1 is SEHNR and CDR2 is FQNEAQ (reference sequence). Trimming left V 1 base short and J 7 bases short, with 7 bases between. CDR3 DNA: TGTGCCAGCAGCTTAGGGGGGCTTGGCTACACCTTC. Its protein is CASSLGGLGYTF.

This clone appeared once. The chain recombines TRBV9 with TRBJ2-3; D gene unclear. Germline CDR1 is SGDLS and CDR2 is YYNGEE. CDR3 size: 13 residues. Trimming stripped 2 bases from V and 2 bases from J, with 6 bases between. CDR3 sequence: CASSVQATDTQYF. The CDR3 nucleotides read TGTGCCAGCAGCGTCCAGGCCACAGATACGCAGTATTTT.

The rearrangement joins TRBV4-1 to TRBJ2-1, with 13 bases aligning to TRBD2. V trimming: 4 bases; J trimming: 0 bases; junction bases outside the gene matches: 6. Germline V gene sequence: CDR1 MGHRA, CDR2 YSYEKL. The CDR3 is 18 amino acids. The CDR3 DNA follows: TGCGCCAGCAGCCTCGGACTAGCGGGAGTTCACTCCTACAATGAGCAGTTCTTC. It yields the protein CASSLGLAGVHSYNEQFF.

The gene calls are TRBV4-2 and TRBJ2-7; D not resolved. Germline CDR1 and CDR2: LGHNA and YNFKEQ. The length of the CDR3 is 14 residues. V was cut by 0 bases and J by 0 bases, with 6 bases left in between. The CDR3 loop reads CASSQDPRSYEQYF. CDR3 sequence (DNA): TGTGCCAGCAGCCAAGATCCTCGCTCCTACGAGCAGTACTTC.

The rearrangement uses TRBV5-1 and TRBJ2-7, with D possibly being TRBD1 (6 bases). The CDR3 is 15 amino acids. CDR1 is SGHRS and CDR2 is YFSETQ in the germline V gene. Trimming shortened V by 0 bases and J by 3 bases, and 13 bases separated the two germline ends. The CDR3 bases are TGCGCCAGCAGCTTGGCCAGGGGATTCGGCTACGAGCAGTACTTC. Protein: CASSLARGFGYEQYF.

This clone has a handful of counts. This chain joins TRBV3-1 (or the pseudogene TRBV3-2) and TRBJ1-1, with D possibly TRBD1 on 6 matching bases. This CDR3 has 14 amino acids. The germline V and J ends were trimmed by 7 bases and 1 base, with 13 bases remaining between them. The V gene's germline CDR1 is LGHDT and CDR2 YNNKEL (reference sequence). CDR3 protein: CASKASQGNTEAFF. DNA of the CDR3: TGTGCCAGCAAAGCGTCACAGGGGAACACTGAAGCTTTCTTT.

The chain combines TRBV18 with TRBJ1-3; D not certain. Germline V gives CDR1 KGHSH, CDR2 LQKENI. The V end was cut by 4 bases, the J end by 0 bases, with 10 bases between. The length of the CDR3 is 15 residues. Written as DNA, the CDR3 is TGTGCCAGCTCACGGAACCAGGACTCTGGAAACACCATATATTTT. This encodes CASSRNQDSGNTIYF.

The CDR3 loop reads CSASTTGWGEAFF. CDR3 DNA: TGCAGTGCTAGTACGACAGGGTGGGGTGAAGCTTTCTTT. V gene TRBV20-1 combines with J gene TRBJ1-1; TRBD1 agrees at 7 bases. The V gene end was trimmed by 3 bases and the J gene end by 7 bases; junction bases not matched to a gene: 8. This CDR3 spans 13 amino acids. Per germline, CDR1 DFQATT and CDR2 SNEGSKA (reference sequence).

The CDR3 DNA follows: TGTGCCAGCAGTTTATCTCCTAGCGGGGGTTACAATGAGCAGTTCTTC. Translated, it gives CASSLSPSGGYNEQFF. This rearrangement joins TRBV27 to TRBJ2-1; 10 bases map to TRBD2. The V gene's germline CDR1 is MNHEY and CDR2 SMNVEV (reference sequence). V trimming: 0 bases; J trimming: 4 bases; junction bases outside the gene matches: 3. This CDR3 region has 16 residues.

The chain uses TRBV28 and TRBJ2-1; TRBD2 aligns across 10 bases. The junction had 5 bases not matched to a gene; V was cut back by 7 bases and J by 5 bases. The CDR3 sequence is 14 residues long. Per germline, CDR1 MDHEN and CDR2 SYDVKM. CDR3 nucleotide sequence: TGTGCCAGCAAAGGAGCGGGAGGGGACAATGAGCAGTTCTTC. Translating it yields CASKGAGGDNEQFF.

V and J are TRBV6-4 and TRBJ2-3; 14 nucleotides match TRBD2. CDR3 size: 16 residues. The germline V gene encodes CDR1 MRHNA and CDR2 SNTAGT. Trimming removed 0 bases from V and 4 bases from J; junction bases left unmatched: 0. In DNA form, the CDR3 reads TGTGCCAGCAGTGACTCGGGACTAGCGGGAGCAGATACGCAGTATTTT. It specifies CASSDSGLAGADTQYF.

V gene TRBV7-2 combines with J gene TRBJ2-1; maybe TRBD2 (5 bases). Between the trimmed V and J ends, which lost 1 base and 8 bases, there was a span of 9 bases. This CDR3 comprises 13 residues. Germline assignment: CDR1 SGHTA and CDR2 FQGNSA. CDR3 nucleotide sequence: TGTGCCAGCAGCTTAGTCAGCGGCGATGAGCAGTTCTTC. Translated, it gives CASSLVSGDEQFF. The full variable domain, its missing parts supplied by reference TRBV7-2 and TRBJ2-1, is GAGVSQSPSNKVTEKGKDVELRCDPISGHTALYWYRQSLGQGLEFLIYFQGNSAPDKSGLPSDRFSAERTGGSVSTLTIQRTQQEDSAVYLCASSLVSGDEQFFGPGTRLTVL.

The V gene is TRBV27, the J gene TRBJ2-3, with 13 bases matching TRBD2. Germline trimming cut 11 bases from V and 2 bases from J; bases unmatched to any gene: 13. This CDR3 is 17 amino acids long. CDR1 and CDR2 from the germline V gene are MNHEY and SMNVEV (reference sequence). As DNA, the CDR3 is TGTGCCCAAGGGAGGACTAGCGGGGGAGGCCTCACAGATACGCAGTATTTT. It encodes CAQGRTSGGGLTDTQYF.